A selection of T cell receptor beta chains follows, all from one sample in a study of blood T cells in healthy people across ages. TCRdb redid the calling of the 5' RACE reads with MiXCR, one entry per CDR3 protein. The table has over 1,500,000 distinct CDR3 sequences, around 50% seen once. The sequenced sample consisted of blood. The receptors here all came from a woman aged 40 to 50 in good health. CDR3s include the opening cysteine and the closing phenylalanine or tryptophan. Size tells how often a clone was seen (once, few, many) or the class of an expanded clone, and some rows leave it out.

clone_size,j_call,v_call,cdr3_aa
-,TRBJ2-4,TRBV7-2,CASSFKQGENIQYF
-,TRBJ2-1,TRBV6-1,CASRPQGRGEQFF
-,TRBJ2-5,TRBV29-1,CSVGGRMEETQYF
-,-,TRBV6-2/TRBV6-3,CASTPLGAPGQNIQYF
-,TRBJ1-4,TRBV7-2,CASRPEAGYNEKLFF
-,TRBJ2-7,TRBV6-5,CASSLRGLVYEQYF
-,TRBJ2-5,TRBV10-3,CAISRDQSRETQYF
-,TRBJ1-1,TRBV20-1,CSAPRFGTQNTEAFF
-,TRBJ2-3,TRBV4-1,CASSQGSGTSGTTDTQYF
few,TRBJ1-2,TRBV10-3,CAISGYEGNGYTF
-,TRBJ2-7,TRBV6-5,CASSYSYGETYEQYF
few,TRBJ2-5,TRBV25-1,CASSDPRTPSGTQYF
-,TRBJ2-6,TRBV10-2,CASSDLAGSGANVLTF
-,TRBJ1-1,TRBV18,CASCRDSFYTEAFF
-,-,TRBV20-1,CSARVVSSGETQYF
many,TRBJ2-5,TRBV7-2,CASSLGGGHQETQYF
-,TRBJ2-7,TRBV5-1,CASSLAGQVTYEQYF
-,TRBJ2-5,TRBV2,CASTWRGGQETQYF
-,-,TRBV6-5,CASRGASLAYEQYF
-,TRBJ1-2,TRBV6-1,CASSEARDRVYGYTF